These 30 T cell receptor beta chains were sequenced from one sample in a study of immune evolution from preneoplasia to lung adenocarcinoma. Produced via immunoSEQ multiplex PCR; TCRdb's table is partial and in-frame only. The sample yields 750 to 900 clones, around 80% seen once. The sequenced sample consisted of FFPE tissue from an adenomatous hyperplasia lung lesion. As to subset: atypical adenomatous hyperplasia (AAH), lung preneoplasia. These receptors all come from a person aged 55-85 years with lung adenocarcinoma.

The chain is built from TRBV7-3 and TRBJ2-1; 12 nucleotides match TRBD2. The CDR3 covers 14 residues. Germline loops: CDR1 SGHTA, CDR2 FQGTGA. V shed 6 bases, J shed 7 bases, and the junction held 4 bases outside the gene matches. The CDR3 region has the DNA TGTGCCAGCAGGACTAGCGGGAGTAGTAATGAGCAGTTCTTC. The encoded protein is CASRTSGSSNEQFF.

The chain combines TRBV6-1 with TRBJ2-2; D is unclear. V was shortened by 10 bases and J by 12 bases, with 6 bases between the two germline ends. CDR3 length: 8 amino acids. The germline gives CDR1 MNHNS, CDR2 SASEGT. The CDR3 DNA follows: TGTGCCACCCGCAAGCTGTTTTTT. Its protein product is CATRKLFF.

The genes are TRBV11-2 and TRBJ1-1, with D perhaps matching TRBD1 (5 bases). The CDR3 has 13 residues. The V and J ends lost 11 bases and 4 bases respectively, with 17 bases between them. Germline CDR1 is SGHAT and CDR2 is FQNNGV. The CDR3 loop reads CAGGVRASTEAFF. The CDR3 nucleotides read TGTGCCGGGGGGGTACGGGCGAGCACTGAAGCTTTCTTT.

This clone occurred a few times. The chain carries TRBV9 and TRBJ1-4, with D possibly TRBD1 on 5 matching bases. This CDR3 is 14 amino acids long. Trimming took off 2 bases at V and 8 bases at J, with 13 bases between the two ends. CDR1 and CDR2 (germline): SGDLS, YYNGEE. CDR3 sequence reads: CASSVGGVEEKLFF. CDR3 nucleotides: TGTGCCAGCAGCGTTGGGGGTGTGGAGGAAAAACTGTTTTTT.

The chain recombines TRBV5-1 with TRBJ2-7, with D maybe TRBD1 (6 bases). Trimming took 4 bases from V and 7 from J, leaving 21 bases between them. The germline V gene has CDR1 SGHRS and CDR2 YFSETQ. This CDR3 has 15 amino acids. The CDR3 region is CASSAEGHPQEEQYF. The CDR3 coding sequence is TGCGCCAGCAGCGCTGAGGGACACCCCCAGGAGGAGCAGTACTTC.

This chain connects TRBV19 to TRBJ1-2, with 7 bases lining up with TRBD1. Germline CDR1 is LNHDA and CDR2 is SQIVND (reference sequence). V gave up 4 bases and J gave up 1 base; unmatched junction bases: 3. This CDR3 has 14 residues. CDR3 residues: CASSKGQDNYGYTF. Here the CDR3 DNA reads TGTGCCAGTAGTAAAGGACAGGATAACTATGGCTACACCTTC.

The chain employs TRBV29-1 and TRBJ1-2; D not certain. The CDR3 has 13 amino acids. The germline V gene encodes CDR1 SQVTM and CDR2 ANQGSEA. Trimming took 4 bases from V and 7 from J, leaving 16 bases between them. In DNA, the CDR3 is TGCAGCGTTGTGGGCCCGGAACGTACTGGCTACACCTTC. It specifies CSVVGPERTGYTF.

The chain is built from TRBV7-2 and TRBJ2-2; 8 bases match TRBD2. CDR1 is SGHTA and CDR2 is FQGNSA in the germline V gene. V trimming: 5 bases; J trimming: 6 bases; junction bases outside the gene matches: 5. This CDR3 is built from 14 residues. The CDR3 nucleotides read TGTGCCAGCAGCACAGGACTAGCCGCCGGGGAGCTGTTTTTT. Translated, it gives CASSTGLAAGELFF. Based on the CDR3 plus reference TRBV7-2 and TRBJ2-2, the full variable domain is GAGVSQSPSNKVTEKGKDVELRCDPISGHTALYWYRQSLGQGLEFLIYFQGNSAPDKSGLPSDRFSAERTGGSVSTLTIQRTQQEDSAVYLCASSTGLAAGELFFGEGSRLTVL.

This clone was detected a few times. The V gene is TRBV21-1, the J gene TRBJ1-3. TRBV21-1 is a pseudogene segment. The CDR3 loop spans 18 amino acids. CDR3 residues: CASSKWEPYRPTGNTIYF. The CDR3 DNA reads TGTGCCAGCAGCAAATGGGAACCCTATAGGCCTACTGGAAACACCATATATTTT.

This sequence joins TRBV11-2 and TRBJ2-5; D gene uncertain. Germline V gene sequence: CDR1 SGHAT, CDR2 FQNNGV. CDR3 length equals 14 residues. Trimming took off 1 base at V and 5 bases at J, with 11 bases between the two ends. The chain's CDR3 is CASSLGSVGETQYF. The CDR3 nucleotides read TGTGCCAGCAGCTTAGGATCGGTGGGGGAGACCCAGTACTTC. Based on the CDR3 plus reference TRBV11-2 and TRBJ2-5, the full variable domain is EAGVAQSPRYKIIEKRQSVAFWCNPISGHATLYWYQQILGQGPKLLIQFQNNGVVDDSQLPKDRFSAERLKGVDSTLKIQPAKLEDSAVYLCASSLGSVGETQYFGPGTRLLVL.

This clone was seen a single time. The J gene is TRBJ2-1, the V gene TRBV23-1; D uncertain. TRBV23-1 is flagged as an ORF with uncertain function. V was shortened by 1 base and J by 0 bases, with 13 bases between the two germline ends. This CDR3 spans 17 amino acids. CDR3 in amino acids: CASSQLELLSSYNEQFF. The CDR3 region has the DNA TGCGCCAGCAGTCAATTGGAACTCCTAAGCTCCTACAATGAGCAGTTCTTC.

The rearrangement uses TRBV6-5 and TRBJ1-1, with D perhaps TRBD1 (5 bases). Trimming shortened V by 6 bases and J by 1 base, and 9 bases separated the two germline ends. Per germline, CDR1 MNHEY and CDR2 SVGAGI. The CDR3 is 13 residues long. The CDR3 region has the DNA TGTGCCAGCAGGTCGACAGCGAACACTGAAGCTTTCTTT. This gives the protein CASRSTANTEAFF.

The chain recombines TRBV11-1 with TRBJ2-1; 12 nucleotides match TRBD2. Germline-derived CDR1 and CDR2 are SGHAT and FQDESV (reference sequence). This CDR3 is 15 amino acids long. V lost 8 bases to trimming and J lost 5 bases; unmatched junction nucleotides: 7. The CDR3 coding sequence is TGTGCCAGCGCAGAGACTAGCGGGAGCAACAATGAGCAGTTCTTC. It is translated as CASAETSGSNNEQFF.

This clone has a handful of counts. The V and J genes are TRBV4-1 and TRBJ1-6; 10 nucleotides agree with TRBD1. This CDR3 is built from 21 residues. Germline-derived CDR1 and CDR2 are MGHRA and YSYEKL. Losses at the gene ends were 0 bases for V and 3 bases for J; bases not matched to a gene: 14. CDR3: CASSQEGTGASRRGYNSPLHF. CDR3 in DNA: TGCGCCAGCAGCCAAGAAGGGACAGGGGCCTCGCGGCGCGGCTATAATTCACCCCTCCACTTT.

V gene TRBV7-2 combines with J gene TRBJ2-2, with TRBD2 matching 11 bases. Germline V lookup: CDR1 SGHTA, CDR2 FQGNSA. CDR3 length: 16 amino acids. After removal of 2 bases from V and 7 bases from J, the junction contained 6 bases not matched to a gene. CDR3 in amino acids: CASSLTSGGDNGELFF. CDR3 in DNA: TGTGCCAGCAGCTTAACTAGCGGGGGAGATAACGGGGAGCTGTTTTTT.

This chain links TRBV27 with TRBJ2-7, with 9 bases that match TRBD1. The germline V gene has CDR1 MNHEY and CDR2 SMNVEV (reference sequence). The CDR3 covers 16 residues. Unmatched junction bases numbered 8, after V lost 3 bases and J lost 2 bases. The DNA for the CDR3 is TGTGCCAGCAGTTTTCGTGCCGGGACAGGGACCTACGAGCAGTACTTC. Encoded protein: CASSFRAGTGTYEQYF.

The chain combines TRBV4-1 with TRBJ2-5, with 14 bases that match TRBD2. CDR3 length equals 19 residues. Looked up from germline, CDR1 is MGHRA and CDR2 is YSYEKL. The junction had 9 bases not matched to a gene; V was cut back by 0 bases and J by 3 bases. The CDR3 DNA sequence: TGCGCCAGCAGCCAAGAAGAGCATCTGGGACTAGCGGGAGAAGAGACCCAGTACTTC. Encoded protein: CASSQEEHLGLAGEETQYF.

This chain joins TRBV5-6 and TRBJ1-1; D unresolved. The germline V gene has CDR1 SGHDT and CDR2 YYEEEE. CDR3 length equals 12 residues. Trimming took 1 base from V and 7 from J, leaving 8 bases between them. In nucleotides, the CDR3 is TGTGCCAGCAGCTTGTATGAGTATGAAGCTTTCTTT. It codes for CASSLYEYEAFF.

The chain couples TRBV6-6 to TRBJ2-1; perhaps TRBD1 as D (6 bases). CDR1 and CDR2 (germline): MNHNY, SVGAGI (reference sequence). CDR3 size: 15 residues. The germline V and J ends were trimmed by 7 bases and 3 bases, with 16 bases remaining between them. Written as DNA, the CDR3 is TGTGCCAGCACTCACCCTACAGGGCTCTACAATGAGCAGTTCTTC. Its protein is CASTHPTGLYNEQFF.

V and J are TRBV5-1 and TRBJ2-5; D gene unclear. This CDR3 is built from 12 residues. CDR1 is SGHRS and CDR2 is YFSETQ in the germline V gene. Trimming took off 4 bases at V and 2 bases at J, with 6 bases between the two ends. This CDR3 reads CASSPTQETQYF. CDR3 coding DNA: TGCGCCAGCAGCCCAACACAAGAGACCCAGTACTTC.

The chain couples TRBV13 to TRBJ2-7; TRBD2 might be the D (6 bases). Germline lookup yields CDR1 PRHDT and CDR2 FYEKMQ (reference sequence). V was clipped by 8 bases and J by 4 bases, with 18 bases between them. The CDR3 sequence is 14 residues long. The CDR3 loop is CASGLKGSTYEQYF. The CDR3 nucleotides read TGTGCCAGCGGACTAAAAGGATCTACGTACGAGCAGTACTTC.

CDR3 DNA: TGTGCCAGCTCACCCGAGACAGGGACGGGCGATACGCAGTATTTT. It yields the protein CASSPETGTGDTQYF. The chain employs TRBV18 and TRBJ2-3, with 7 bases matching TRBD1. Losses at the gene ends were 3 bases for V and 6 bases for J; bases not matched to a gene: 9. This CDR3 has 15 amino acids. Per germline, CDR1 KGHSH and CDR2 LQKENI.

Only a few counts were recorded for this clone. V is TRBV29-1 and J is TRBJ2-3; D is undetermined. Germline V CDR1 and CDR2: SQVTM, ANQGSEA. V was clipped by 4 bases and J by 4 bases, with 9 bases between them. This CDR3 has 12 residues. CDR3 sequence reads: CSVVLTADTQYF. The CDR3, as DNA: TGCAGCGTTGTTCTAACGGCAGATACGCAGTATTTT.

V gene TRBV9 combines with J gene TRBJ2-1, with no clear D. V dropped 0 bases and J dropped 3 bases, with 7 bases sitting between them. Germline assignment: CDR1 SGDLS and CDR2 YYNGEE. The CDR3 has 14 residues. The CDR3 DNA sequence: TGTGCCAGCAGCGTAGTTGAGGTCTACAATGAGCAGTTCTTC. Its protein is CASSVVEVYNEQFF.

The CDR3 sequence: CAWSVGTGPNEKLFF. In DNA, the CDR3 is TGTGCCTGGAGTGTGGGGACAGGGCCTAATGAAAAACTGTTTTTT. The chain links TRBV30 to TRBJ1-4; 9 nucleotides agree with TRBD1. The CDR3 extends over 15 amino acids. V dropped 0 bases and J dropped 3; count of bases not matched to a gene: 2. Germline CDR1 and CDR2: GTSNPN and SVGIG (reference sequence).

This clone has a handful of counts. This chain uses TRBV19 with TRBJ2-2, with TRBD2 as a possible D gene (6 bases). Trimming took off 5 bases at V and 8 bases at J, with 21 bases between the two ends. The CDR3 covers 16 residues. Germline V CDR1 and CDR2: LNHDA, SQIVND (reference sequence). The CDR3 sequence is CASSEALADKTGELFF. The CDR3, as DNA: TGTGCCAGTAGTGAGGCACTAGCCGATAAAACGGGGGAGCTGTTTTTT. The complete variable domain, with remaining parts taken from reference TRBV19 and TRBJ2-2, reads DGGITQSPKYLFRKEGQNVTLSCEQNLNHDAMYWYRQDPGQGLRLIYYSQIVNDFQKGDIAEGYSVSREKKESFPLTVTSAQKNPTAFYLCASSEALADKTGELFFGEGSRLTVL.

V is TRBV30 and J is TRBJ1-4, with D possibly matching TRBD1 (6 bases). Between the trimmed V and J ends, which lost 3 bases and 7 bases, there was a span of 15 bases. CDR1 and CDR2 (germline): GTSNPN, SVGIG (reference sequence). The CDR3 has 14 residues. The CDR3 loop reads CAWRRQGISEKLFF. CDR3 DNA sequence: TGTGCCTGGAGGCGGCAGGGGATAAGTGAAAAACTGTTTTTT.

This clone was seen a single time. The CDR3: CASRGQGREKLFF. CDR3 sequence (DNA): TGTGCCAGCAGGGGACAGGGAAGAGAAAAACTGTTTTTT. The V call is TRBV27, the J call TRBJ1-4, with 9 bases fitting TRBD1. This CDR3 has 13 residues. Germline lookup yields CDR1 MNHEY and CDR2 SMNVEV (reference sequence). Trimming took 6 bases from V and 8 from J; bases not matched to a gene: 4.

CDR3 sequence: CASSPTLVSTDTQYF. The DNA for the CDR3 is TGTGCCAGCAGCCCCACCTTGGTTAGCACAGATACGCAGTATTTT. The chain uses TRBV4-2 and TRBJ2-3; no firm D call. This CDR3 spans 15 amino acids. V gave up 4 bases and J gave up 0 bases, with 11 bases separating them. Per the germline V gene, CDR1 is LGHNA and CDR2 is YNFKEQ.

The chain uses TRBV5-6 and TRBJ2-5; D gene unclear. The CDR3 has 11 amino acids. Germline assignment: CDR1 SGHDT and CDR2 YYEEEE. The V end lost 4 bases, the J end lost 3 bases, and 4 bases lay between the germline ends. The CDR3 sequence is CASSREETQYF. The CDR3 region has the DNA TGTGCCAGCAGCCGGGAAGAGACCCAGTACTTC.